Shown below are 13 T cell receptor beta chains from a single sample sequenced in a study of blood T cell repertoires in COVID-19. Profiling relied on immunoSEQ multiplex PCR, and the TCRdb table lists in-frame clones only, not all of them. The sample includes 90,000 to 150,000 clones, 65% to 90% of them seen just once. Sequencing was carried out using peripheral blood. The receptors derive from an older man with acute or convalescent COVID-19.

The CDR3 bases are TGTGCCAGCAGTTACTCGGAGGGCCACGCCTTCCTGTTTTTT. This sequence encodes CASSYSEGHAFLFF. The J gene is TRBJ1-4, the V gene TRBV6-6; D remains ambiguous. Trimming pared 0 bases from V and 14 bases from J, leaving 16 bases between. Germline V gives CDR1 MNHNY, CDR2 SVGAGI (reference sequence). CDR3 size: 14 residues.

The rearrangement uses TRBV7-2 and TRBJ1-5; D may be TRBD1 (5 bases). The CDR3 runs 15 residues. Germline-derived CDR1 and CDR2 are SGHTA and FQGNSA. V was clipped by 7 bases and J by 0 bases, with 13 bases between them. Here the CDR3 DNA reads TGTGCCAGCACCGCCGGGGGGGATAGCAATCAGCCCCAGCATTTT. The encoded protein is CASTAGGDSNQPQHF.

This sequence joins TRBV6-4 and TRBJ1-5; TRBD1 is a possible D gene (6 bases). V lost 10 bases and J lost 6, with 19 bases in between. Germline V lookup: CDR1 MRHNA, CDR2 SNTAGT. CDR3 size: 14 residues. The CDR3 DNA reads as TGTGCCAACTCAGGGGCGCCCCCTGGTCAGCCCCAGCATTTT. This encodes CANSGAPPGQPQHF.

The V call is TRBV6-5, the J call TRBJ1-4; 8 bases are a match to TRBD1. Germline lookup yields CDR1 MNHEY and CDR2 SVGAGI. V dropped 6 bases and J dropped 7; count of bases not matched to a gene: 10. This CDR3 is built from 15 residues. The CDR3 here is CASSAGQGGGEKLFF. The CDR3, as DNA: TGTGCCAGCAGCGCCGGACAGGGTGGCGGTGAAAAACTGTTTTTT.

In its sample, this clone is medium-sized. The chain employs TRBV2 and TRBJ1-2; D is uncertain. The CDR3 sequence is 12 residues long. Germline V gene sequence: CDR1 SNHLY, CDR2 FYNNEI. Trimming shortened V by 6 bases and J by 6 bases, and 11 bases separated the two germline ends. The DNA of the CDR3 is TGTGCCAGCAGCCTCAGAGGGAATGGCTACACCTTC. Translated, it gives CASSLRGNGYTF.

The chain carries TRBV7-6 and TRBJ2-3; 7 bases agree with TRBD2. Germline V lookup: CDR1 SGHVS, CDR2 FNYEAQ. Germline trimming cut 1 base from V and 1 base from J; bases unmatched to any gene: 2. This CDR3 spans 15 amino acids. CDR3 nucleotides: TGTGCCAGCAGCTTAGTTGGGGGGGGCACAGATACGCAGTATTTT. Translated, it gives CASSLVGGGTDTQYF.

A remark on this clone: One junction end does not reproduce the germline sequence, and a read error may be involved. The chain links TRBV11-2 to TRBJ2-3, with D possibly being TRBD1 (6 bases). CDR3 length: 13 amino acids. Germline CDR1 is SGHAT and CDR2 is FQNNGV. The CDR3 DNA reads TGTGCCAGCAGCGTAGACAGGACAGATACGCAGTATTTT. Protein sequence: CASSVDRTDTQYF.

The V call is TRBV2, the J call TRBJ2-1, with D perhaps matching TRBD1 (5 bases). Germline V gene data show CDR1 as SNHLY and CDR2 as FYNNEI. Trimming left V 2 bases short and J 9 bases short, with 17 bases between. The CDR3 runs 15 residues. This chain's CDR3 is CASSEYGRDYGEQFF. In DNA, the CDR3 is TGTGCCAGCAGTGAATACGGCAGGGATTATGGTGAGCAGTTCTTC.

The V call is TRBV6-5, the J call TRBJ2-7; no clear D gene. The germline V gene encodes CDR1 MNHEY and CDR2 SVGAGI. This CDR3 has 13 residues. V lost 2 bases and J 2 bases, leaving 7 bases between the germline ends. DNA for the CDR3: TGTGCCAGCAGTTACCGAGCCGCCTACGAGCAGTACTTC. It yields the protein CASSYRAAYEQYF.

This chain joins TRBV6-2 or TRBV6-3 and TRBJ2-3, with D maybe TRBD1 (5 bases). Looked up from germline, CDR1 is MNHEY and CDR2 is SVGEGT. Trimming shortened V by 2 bases and J by 4 bases, and 13 bases separated the two germline ends. CDR3 length: 15 amino acids. The CDR3 loop is CASSYRAGKADTQYF. CDR3 sequence (DNA): TGTGCCAGCAGTTACCGGGCAGGGAAGGCAGATACGCAGTATTTT.

The chain is built from TRBV4-1 and TRBJ1-5; maybe TRBD1 (6 bases). With 3 bases removed from V and 7 bases from J, the gap between germline ends came to 13 bases. Germline V gene sequence: CDR1 MGHRA, CDR2 YSYEKL. The CDR3 runs 14 residues. CDR3 loop: CASSQTQGGQPQHF. CDR3 DNA sequence: TGCGCCAGCAGCCAGACACAGGGAGGGCAGCCCCAGCATTTT.

V gene TRBV6-5 combines with J gene TRBJ2-1; D not certain. The CDR3 runs to 14 residues. From germline, CDR1 is MNHEY and CDR2 SVGAGI. Trimming left V 0 bases short and J 4 bases short, with 7 bases between. The CDR3 protein is CASSYSNSYNEQFF. The DNA of the CDR3 is TGTGCCAGCAGTTACTCGAACAGTTACAATGAGCAGTTCTTC.

V and J are TRBV13 and TRBJ2-7; 7 bases are shared with TRBD2. The V gene end was trimmed by 5 bases and the J gene end by 5 bases; junction bases not matched to a gene: 12. The CDR3 runs to 15 residues. The V gene's germline CDR1 is PRHDT and CDR2 FYEKMQ (reference sequence). DNA of the CDR3: TGTGCCAGCAGCCTCCAAAGGGAGGGCCAGCACGAGCAGTACTTC. Its protein is CASSLQREGQHEQYF. The full variable domain, with the rest looked up from reference TRBV13 and TRBJ2-7, is AAGVIQSPRHLIKEKRETATLKCYPIPRHDTVYWYQQGPGQDPQFLISFYEKMQSDKGSIPDRFSAQQFSDYHSELNMSSLELGDSALYFCASSLQREGQHEQYFGPGTRLTVT.